This T cell receptor (beta chain) originates from a study of cytomegalovirus exposure and HLA in healthy donors. V lost 5 bases and J 4 bases, leaving 18 bases between the germline ends. CDR3 length equals 15 residues. Germline CDR1 reads SGHAT; CDR2 reads FQNNGV. The PCR was carried out with 60 Vbeta primers and 13 Jbeta primers. Sequencing used immunoSEQ multiplex PCR; TCRdb keeps in-frame clones, though not all of them. The data hold 150,000 to 250,000 clones, with around four fifths observed a single time. Nominally healthy donors were sampled, though unrecorded immune exposures were likely. This sequence joins TRBV11-2 and TRBJ2-7, with D possibly being TRBD2 (6 bases). The receptor was derived from a woman aged 50 to 60 in good health and CMV-seropositive. Sequences were obtained from PBMCs. CDR3 in amino acids: CASSLGPIGGYEQYF. CDR3 in DNA: TGTGCCAGCAGCCTCGGACCGATTGGAGGGTACGAGCAGTACTTC.